Below are 26 T cell receptor beta chains sequenced from a single sample in a study of CD8+ T cells in alopecia areata. As the sequencing template, cDNA was produced by extracting RNA and reverse transcribing it. Using immunoSEQ multiplex PCR, the repertoire was profiled, and TCRdb retains in-frame clones only, with some absent. This set yields roughly 110,000 clones and no singletons; the top ten hold roughly a fifth. The sequencing sample was made of lesional skin. These receptor sequences come from a C3H/HeJ mouse with alopecia areata. The strain's MHC type: H2-k.

This clone appeared many times. Germline and genes: mouse. Read data end 4 residues before the CDR3 end; the end is taken from the germline J gene. This chain joins TRBV13-3 and TRBJ1-4, with a tentative D call TRBD1 (5 bases). The length of the CDR3 is 13 residues. V was clipped by 5 bases and J by 3 bases, with 8 bases between them. Germline lookup yields CDR1 NNHDY and CDR2 SYVADS. Partial CDR3 DNA: TGTGCCAGCAGCAGGGTAGCCAACGAA. Translation gives CASSRVANE. The complete CDR3 sequence is CASSRVANERLFF.

This clone was counted between two and nine times. The gene names given are mouse names. The read ends 4 residues before the CDR3 terminus; that terminus is restored from the germline J gene. V is TRBV13-3 and J is TRBJ1-4; TRBD1 matches at 7 bases. The CDR3 runs 15 residues. Germline CDR1 NNHDY, CDR2 SYVADS. Losses at the gene ends were 2 bases for V and 4 bases for J; bases not matched to a gene: 5. Here the CDR3 reads CASSEWTGSNERLFF. CDR3 DNA (partial): TGTGCCAGCAGTGAATGGACAGGAAGCAACGAA.

On this clone: Gene labels here are mouse ones. The read terminates 4 residues ahead of where the CDR3 ends, so the germline J gene completes it. The chain recombines TRBV19 with TRBJ2-1, with TRBD1 identical over 8 bases. The germline gives CDR1 FNHDT, CDR2 SITEND (reference sequence). This CDR3 region has 14 residues. The ends lost 5 bases at V and 2 bases at J; junction bases unmatched: 3. The sequenced part of the CDR3 DNA is TGTGCCAGCAGACAGGGGGGAGACTATGCT. As protein: CASRQGGDYA. The complete CDR3 sequence is CASRQGGDYAEQFF.

As concerns this clone: Gene names and germline refer to mouse. The sequenced fragment ends 4 residues before the CDR3 boundary, so the rest is inferred from the germline J gene. V and J are TRBV19 and TRBJ2-7, with TRBD2 as a possible D gene (6 bases). CDR1 and CDR2 (germline): FNHDT, SITEND (reference sequence). The CDR3 totals 13 residues. This chain's CDR3 is CASSIKSGDEQYF. CDR3 DNA (partial): TGTGCCAGCAGTATTAAGTCTGGGGAT.

This clone appeared a few times. All gene names here are mouse names. The read halts 4 residues ahead of the CDR3 end, with the missing end drawn from the germline J gene. The chain has TRBV1 and TRBJ2-1; 10 bases map to TRBD2. V shed 1 base and J 6 bases; nucleotides not matched to a gene: 9. From germline, CDR1 is NSQYPW and CDR2 LRSPGD (reference sequence). CDR3 length: 17 residues. CDR3 DNA (partial): TGCACCTGCAGTGCAGGGACTGGGGGATGGTCGAGTGCT. Translation gives CTCSAGTGGWSSA. In full, the CDR3 reads CTCSAGTGGWSSAEQFF.

To note about this clone: Gene names are the mouse ones. The read is 4 residues too short to cover the CDR3 end, so that end is filled in from the germline J gene. The chain couples TRBV13-3 to TRBJ2-2, with TRBD2 identical over 11 bases. Germline V gene data show CDR1 as NNHDY and CDR2 as SYVADS. The CDR3 covers 16 residues. Unmatched junction bases numbered 5, after V lost 6 bases and J lost 1 base. Incomplete CDR3 DNA: TGTGCCAGCACTCTCGACTGGGGGGGAAACACCGGG. Protein: CASTLDWGGNTG. The complete CDR3 protein is CASTLDWGGNTGQLYF.

A remark on this clone: Germline and genes here are mouse. The read gets to within 4 residues of the CDR3 end, and the germline J gene fills in the rest. This chain uses TRBV13-3 with TRBJ1-1; D possibly corresponds to TRBD1 (6 bases). The CDR3 loop spans 16 amino acids. Trimming took off 3 bases at V and 0 bases at J, with 15 bases between the two ends. Germline-derived CDR1 and CDR2 are NNHDY and SYVADS. The CDR3 here is CASSVFGTIANTEVFF. CDR3 DNA, as far as it was read: TGTGCCAGCAGTGTCTTCGGGACAATAGCAAACACA.

This clone was seen a few times. Germline and genes here are mouse. The read gets to within 4 residues of the CDR3 end, and the germline J gene fills in the rest. This chain uses TRBV13-3 with TRBJ1-1; 8 bases fit TRBD1. Germline trimming cut 5 bases from V and 3 bases from J; bases unmatched to any gene: 6. This CDR3 region has 14 residues. CDR1 and CDR2 from the germline V gene are NNHDY and SYVADS. CDR3 DNA (partial): TGTGCCAGCAGCCTCCCAGGGGGCCACACA. This encodes CASSLPGGHT. The whole CDR3 protein reads CASSLPGGHTEVFF.

This clone was observed a few times. Gene names denote mouse genes. The read is 4 residues too short to cover the CDR3 end, so that end is filled in from the germline J gene. This chain joins TRBV1 and TRBJ2-2, with D tentatively TRBD1 (5 bases). Trimming removed 0 bases from V and 4 bases from J, with 12 bases in between. This CDR3 contains 16 residues. Germline-derived CDR1 and CDR2 are NSQYPW and LRSPGD (reference sequence). The sequenced part of the CDR3 DNA is TGCACCTGCAGTGCAGATGGGCAGGGAGGCACCGGG. This encodes CTCSADGQGGTG. In full, the CDR3 reads CTCSADGQGGTGQLYF. The full variable domain, completed using reference TRBV1 and TRBJ2-2, is VTLLEQNPRWRLVPRGQAVNLRCILKNSQYPWMSWYQQDLQKQLQWLFTLRSPGDKEVKSLPGADYLATRVTDTELRLQVANMSQGRTLYCTCSADGQGGTGQLYFGEGSKLTVL.

This clone was found a few times. The listed genes are named as in mouse. The observed sequence ends 4 residues before the CDR3 terminus, with the missing tail filled in from the germline J gene. The chain links TRBV13-3 to TRBJ2-7; 9 positions agree with TRBD1. The CDR3 totals 14 residues. CDR1 NNHDY and CDR2 SYVADS come from the germline V gene. The CDR3 DNA, read in part, is TGTGCCAGCAGTGTGACAGGGGGGAATTAT. It codes for CASSVTGGNY. The whole CDR3 sequence is CASSVTGGNYEQYF.

As to this clone: Genes and germline are mouse. The DNA ends 4 residues before the CDR3 does, and the rest of the CDR3 is filled in from the germline J gene. The chain is built from TRBV19 and TRBJ2-3; 12 bases are a match to TRBD2. Germline V CDR1 and CDR2: FNHDT, SITEND (reference sequence). V was pared by 5 bases and J by 2 bases, with 3 bases of the junction left unmatched. This CDR3 contains 15 residues. CDR3 DNA (partial): TGTGCCAGCAGAGACTGGGGGGGCCTTGCAGAA. Translated: CASRDWGGLAE. The whole CDR3 reads CASRDWGGLAETLYF.

This clone showed up just a few times. The genes and germline here are from mouse. The read falls 4 residues short of the CDR3 end, and the missing part is taken from the germline J gene. The V call is TRBV13-3, the J call TRBJ1-4; 7 bases align to TRBD1. The V segment lost 5 bases and the J segment 2 bases; nucleotides outside the gene matches: 6. This CDR3 comprises 15 residues. Germline CDR1 reads NNHDY; CDR2 reads SYVADS. The CDR3 here is CASSPPGQSNERLFF. Incomplete CDR3 DNA: TGTGCCAGCAGCCCCCCGGGACAGTCCAACGAA.

As for this clone: Any gene name here is a mouse gene name. The CDR3 end is not reached by the read, which stops 4 residues before it; the germline J gene fills it in. The chain has TRBV13-3 and TRBJ2-3, with unresolved D. Germline V lookup: CDR1 NNHDY, CDR2 SYVADS. V lost 3 bases and J lost 1, with 9 bases in between. This CDR3 region has 14 residues. The CDR3 sequence: CASSVRDGAETLYF. The DNA read from the CDR3 is TGTGCCAGCAGTGTCAGAGATGGTGCAGAA.

Points on this clone: The protein here is the DNA translation, as the TCRdb protein differs from it at residue 13. Any gene name here is a mouse gene name. The missing CDR3 end, 3 residues past where the read stops, is filled in from the germline J gene. The chain carries TRBV5 and TRBJ1-3, with D possibly being TRBD1 (6 bases). Trimming cost V 0 bases and J 0 bases, with 9 bases left between them. This CDR3 comprises 16 residues. The germline gives CDR1 LGHNA, CDR2 YNLKQL (reference sequence). CDR3 bases read: TGTGCCAGCAGCCAAGAGTGGGACACTTCTGGAAATACG. Translation: CASSQEWDTSGNT. The full CDR3 protein is CASSQEWDTSGNTLYF.

A word on this clone: These gene names are mouse names. The CDR3 end lies 4 residues beyond the end of the read and is filled in from the germline J gene. V is TRBV13-3 and J is TRBJ1-1, with a weak D call TRBD1 (6 bases). V was clipped by 4 bases and J by 4 bases, with 14 bases between them. Germline V CDR1 and CDR2: NNHDY, SYVADS. CDR3 length: 14 residues. The DNA read from the CDR3 is TGTGCCAGCAGTCCCTCAGGGGAGAGCACA. It encodes CASSPSGEST. The full CDR3 reads CASSPSGESTEVFF.

A note on this clone: Gene names follow the mouse nomenclature. From the germline J gene comes the end of the CDR3, since the read stops 4 residues before it. The J gene is TRBJ1-1, the V gene TRBV13-3; D not certain. Looked up from germline, CDR1 is NNHDY and CDR2 is SYVADS. CDR3 length: 11 residues. The part of the CDR3 DNA that was read is TGTGCCAGCGCACAGCGGACA. It specifies CASAQRT. The whole CDR3 sequence reads CASAQRTEVFF.

The table lists this clone with a few counts. Genes and germline come from the mouse. The CDR3 end is not reached by the read, which stops 4 residues before it; the germline J gene fills it in. The V and J genes are TRBV1 and TRBJ2-3; the match to TRBD2 covers 9 bases. The length of the CDR3 is 14 residues. Germline V gene sequence: CDR1 NSQYPW, CDR2 LRSPGD (reference sequence). The J segment lost 3 bases and the V segment lost 6 bases, leaving 4 bases of the junction unmatched. The CDR3 region is CTCREGTGAETLYF. The covered CDR3 bases are TGCACCTGCAGGGAAGGGACTGGGGCAGAA.

Note on this clone: Gene names are mouse gene names. The read ends 4 residues early relative to the CDR3; the germline J gene fills the gap. The rearrangement links TRBV1 to TRBJ1-1; TRBD1 matches at 9 bases. This CDR3 spans 16 amino acids. The germline gives CDR1 NSQYPW, CDR2 LRSPGD (reference sequence). The ends lost 3 bases at V and 1 base at J; junction bases unmatched: 6. The CDR3 DNA, read in part, is TGCACCTGCAGTGCGGTTCCGGGACAGGGGAACACA. This codes for CTCSAVPGQGNT. The full CDR3 sequence reads CTCSAVPGQGNTEVFF.

Concerning this clone: The translated DNA and TCRdb's protein are not identical at residue 11; the protein here was translated from the DNA. Gene names follow the mouse nomenclature. With the read ending 3 residues before the CDR3 end, the germline J gene is used to fill in that end. The chain couples TRBV19 to TRBJ1-3; 7 bases align to TRBD1. After removal of 5 bases from V and 3 bases from J, the junction contained 5 bases not matched to a gene. This CDR3 is built from 14 residues. The germline CDR1 and CDR2 sequences are FNHDT and SITEND (reference sequence). CDR3 sequence reads: CASSTGESGNTLYF. CDR3 bases read: TGTGCCAGCAGCACAGGGGAGAGTGGAAATACG.

This clone was found many times. The protein listed by TCRdb differs at residue 9 from the translated DNA, so the DNA translation is shown. Genes here carry mouse names. The sequence runs out 3 residues before the end of the CDR3; the remainder is reconstructed from the germline J gene. The chain has TRBV13-3 and TRBJ1-3; D gene ambiguous. The germline V gene has CDR1 NNHDY and CDR2 SYVADS. The ends were cut back, 5 bases at V and 4 bases at J, with 7 bases in the middle. The CDR3 runs to 12 residues. The part of the CDR3 DNA that was read is TGTGCCAGCAGAAAAACAGGAAATACG. Its protein is CASRKTGNT. The whole CDR3 protein is CASRKTGNTLYF.

In its sample, this clone was seen a few times. Gene labels here are mouse ones. The CDR3 loop reads CTCSELLYEQYF. The CDR3 bases that were read are TGCACCTGCAGTGAACTTCTCTAT. The V gene is TRBV1, the J gene TRBJ2-7; no reliable D call. The read gets to within 4 residues of the CDR3 end, and the germline J gene fills in the rest. Germline CDR1 NSQYPW, CDR2 LRSPGD (reference sequence). The V end was cut by 4 bases, the J end by 3 bases, with 7 bases between. The CDR3 has 12 residues.

This clone was detected a few times. Genes here carry mouse names. The sequenced fragment ends 4 residues before the CDR3 boundary, so the rest is inferred from the germline J gene. The chain links TRBV13-3 to TRBJ2-4; 10 positions agree with TRBD2. The CDR3 has 16 residues. The germline CDR1 and CDR2 sequences are NNHDY and SYVADS. V trimming: 5 bases; J trimming: 0 bases; junction bases outside the gene matches: 6. The covered CDR3 bases are TGTGCCAGCAGGACTGACTGGGGGGATAGTCAAAAC. This codes for CASRTDWGDSQN. The whole CDR3 is CASRTDWGDSQNTLYF.

On this clone itself: Gene names and germline refer to mouse. The missing CDR3 end, 4 residues past where the read stops, is filled in from the germline J gene. V is TRBV13-3 and J is TRBJ2-2; TRBD2 is a possible D gene (6 bases). The CDR3 is 14 amino acids. Trimming pared 5 bases from V and 2 bases from J, leaving 10 bases between. Germline V gives CDR1 NNHDY, CDR2 SYVADS. The CDR3 sequence is CASRGWGNTGQLYF. Partial CDR3 DNA: TGTGCCAGCAGGGGCTGGGGCAACACCGGG.

This clone has only a few counts. The listed genes are named as in mouse. The read ends 4 residues early relative to the CDR3; the germline J gene fills the gap. The genes are TRBV13-3 and TRBJ2-7, with D hard to call. Germline lookup yields CDR1 NNHDY and CDR2 SYVADS. The CDR3 is 13 residues long. CDR3 bases read: TGTGCCAGCAGTCCCACCGACACATAT. Its translation is CASSPTDTY. The whole CDR3 sequence is CASSPTDTYEQYF.

Points on this clone: Gene labels here are mouse ones. Read data end 4 residues before the CDR3 end; the end is taken from the germline J gene. V gene TRBV13-3 combines with J gene TRBJ2-3; D is possibly TRBD2 (6 bases). CDR1 NNHDY and CDR2 SYVADS come from the germline V gene. CDR3 length equals 15 residues. V shed 5 bases and J shed 0 bases, with 13 bases lying between them. Partial CDR3 DNA: TGTGCCAGCAGACCGACTGGCACTAGTGCAGAA. This translates into CASRPTGTSAE. The whole CDR3 sequence is CASRPTGTSAETLYF.

This clone has a handful of counts. Gene labels here are mouse ones. The CDR3 extends 4 residues past the end of the read, so its final part is completed from the germline J gene. This chain links TRBV5 with TRBJ2-3; D might be TRBD1 (6 bases). V lost 0 bases to trimming and J lost 2 bases, with 15 bases between them. Germline CDR1 and CDR2: LGHNA and YNLKQL (reference sequence). The CDR3 totals 17 residues. The CDR3 sequence: CASSQEGEAGVAETLYF. Partial CDR3 DNA: TGTGCCAGCAGCCAAGAGGGAGAGGCAGGGGTTGCAGAA.